These 15 T cell receptor beta chains share one sample of origin, sequenced in a study of identical twins. TCRdb re-called the 5' RACE reads through MiXCR, storing one row per CDR3 protein. This sample has roughly 630,000 distinct CDR3 sequences, with roughly 7.2% found just once. The data also belong to a second study, concerning yellow fever vaccine responses in identical twins.

Sequenced: PBMCs. The source is a young woman in good health.

The rearrangement links TRBV12-3 or TRBV12-4 to TRBJ2-5, with 9 positions matching TRBD2. Germline trimming cut 6 bases from V and 2 bases from J; bases unmatched to any gene: 7. This CDR3 region has 15 residues. The CDR3 sequence is CASSKREVGQETQYF. The CDR3 region has the DNA TGTGCCAGCAGCAAGCGGGAGGTTGGTCAAGAGACCCAGTACTTC.

This clonotype occurred many times. V and J are TRBV27 and TRBJ1-2, with 7 bases fitting TRBD1. The trim removed 3 bases at V and 2 bases at J, leaving 6 bases unmatched. The CDR3 has 15 residues. Germline CDR1 MNHEY, CDR2 SMNVEV (reference sequence). CDR3 in DNA: TGTGCCAGCAGTTTGTTAGGGGGCGGCAACTATGGCTACACCTTC. It codes for CASSLLGGGNYGYTF.

This clonotype came up a few times. V gene TRBV12-3 or TRBV12-4 combines with J gene TRBJ2-5; no reliable D call. V dropped 2 bases and J dropped 4 bases, with 8 bases sitting between them. The CDR3 is made up of 13 amino acids. This CDR3 is CASSLRYRETQYF. The DNA of the CDR3 is TGTGCCAGCAGTTTACGTTACCGAGAGACCCAGTACTTC.

This clonotype has only a few counts. The chain couples TRBV7-9 to TRBJ2-7; a weak D match, TRBD1 (5 bases). The V end lost 5 bases, the J end lost 2 bases, and 13 bases lay between the germline ends. CDR1 and CDR2 from the germline V gene are SEHNR and FQNEAQ (reference sequence). The CDR3 extends over 14 amino acids. CDR3 loop: CASSPPGATYEQYF. The CDR3 DNA reads as TGTGCCAGCAGCCCGCCTGGGGCTACCTACGAGCAGTACTTC.

This clonotype came up many times. The DNA of the CDR3 is TGTGCCAGCAGTTTATCCCGACTAGCGCCTGTGTGGGAGCAGTTCTTC. Residues: CASSLSRLAPVWEQFF. The chain uses TRBV27 and TRBJ2-1; TRBD2 matches 8 bases. The CDR3 spans 16 residues. J was trimmed by 10 bases and V by 0 bases; bases with no gene match: 11. The germline CDR1 and CDR2 sequences are MNHEY and SMNVEV (reference sequence).

V gene TRBV6-1 combines with J gene TRBJ2-3; TRBD2 matches at 11 bases. Germline V lookup: CDR1 MNHNS, CDR2 SASEGT. The CDR3 consists of 14 residues. V shed 8 bases and J 3 bases; nucleotides not matched to a gene: 4. The CDR3 nucleotides are TGTGCCAGCCATACTAGCGGGGGAACAGATACGCAGTATTTT. Translated: CASHTSGGTDTQYF.

The chain joins TRBV5-1 to TRBJ2-1, with TRBD2 matching over 9 bases. Looked up from germline, CDR1 is SGHRS and CDR2 is YFSETQ. This CDR3 comprises 14 residues. Trimming cost V 4 bases and J 6 bases; bases outside gene matches: 5. The CDR3 region has the DNA TGCGCCAGCAGCGCCGGGACTAGCCCCAATGAGCAGTTCTTC. It translates to CASSAGTSPNEQFF.

At least ten counts were recorded for this clonotype. V usage is TRBV12-3 or TRBV12-4 and J usage is TRBJ1-2; D not certain. V lost 3 bases to trimming and J lost 4 bases, with 12 bases between them. CDR3 length equals 14 residues. In nucleotides, the CDR3 is TGTGCCAGCAGTTTTGGTTCATCACTCTATGGCTACACCTTC. This codes for CASSFGSSLYGYTF.

This clonotype was picked up many times. The chain combines TRBV7-2 with TRBJ1-1; 7 bases are a match to TRBD1. Germline trimming cut 1 base from V and 3 bases from J; bases unmatched to any gene: 5. Germline-derived CDR1 and CDR2 are SGHTA and FQGNSA. This CDR3 is built from 15 residues. The chain's CDR3 is CASSLEGTADTEAFF. The CDR3 nucleotides read TGTGCCAGCAGCTTAGAGGGGACAGCTGACACTGAAGCTTTCTTT.

This chain connects TRBV20-1 to TRBJ2-3; the D call may be TRBD1 or TRBD2 (6 bases each). The length of the CDR3 is 14 residues. Germline assignment: CDR1 DFQATT and CDR2 SNEGSKA (reference sequence). V was shortened by 6 bases and J by 6 bases, with 19 bases between the two germline ends. The CDR3 protein is CSAKKGGLVDTQYF. CDR3 coding DNA: TGCAGTGCAAAGAAGGGGGGCCTCGTTGATACGCAGTATTTT.

The V call is TRBV5-1, the J call TRBJ2-7, with D maybe TRBD1 (6 bases). V lost 1 base, J lost 3 bases, and 23 bases lay in between. Germline CDR1 SGHRS, CDR2 YFSETQ. This CDR3 has 18 amino acids. This CDR3 is CASSLRQGWAVGVYEQYF. CDR3 bases: TGCGCCAGCAGCTTGAGGCAGGGGTGGGCCGTCGGTGTCTACGAGCAGTACTTC.

The chain employs TRBV12-3 or TRBV12-4 and TRBJ2-7; the match to TRBD1 covers 9 bases. V dropped 6 bases and J dropped 4; count of bases not matched to a gene: 7. The CDR3 runs 14 residues. The CDR3 nucleotides read TGTGCCAGCAGCGGCGGACAGGGGTGGTACGAGCAGTACTTC. The encoded protein is CASSGGQGWYEQYF.

This clonotype was observed a handful of times. The rearrangement joins TRBV2 to TRBJ2-5; 7 bases align to TRBD1. Trimming took 6 bases from V and 0 from J; bases not matched to a gene: 4. Germline lookup yields CDR1 SNHLY and CDR2 FYNNEI. CDR3 length: 14 amino acids. In nucleotides, the CDR3 is TGTGCCAGCAGGAAGACAGGGTACCAAGAGACCCAGTACTTC. Its translation is CASRKTGYQETQYF. Full variable domain (missing parts from reference TRBV2 and TRBJ2-5): EPEVTQTPSHQVTQMGQEVILRCVPISNHLYFYWYRQILGQKVEFLVSFYNNEISEKSEIFDDQFSVERPDGSNFTLKIRSTKLEDSAMYFCASRKTGYQETQYFGPGTRLLVL.

This clonotype appeared many times. The chain couples TRBV12-3 or TRBV12-4 to TRBJ1-2; the match to TRBD1 covers 9 bases. V dropped 5 bases and J dropped 6; count of bases not matched to a gene: 4. CDR3 size: 13 residues. The CDR3 nucleotides are TGTGCCAGCAGTCCCGGACAGGGGAATGGCTACACCTTC. As protein: CASSPGQGNGYTF.

The table lists this clonotype with a few counts. The chain links TRBV10-3 to TRBJ2-5; 11 bases agree with TRBD1. Looked up from germline, CDR1 is ENHRY and CDR2 is SYGVKD. The CDR3 contains 21 residues. V shed 6 bases and J 6 bases; nucleotides not matched to a gene: 27. The CDR3 spells CAISAGDEQDRRDRGFKTQYF. The CDR3 DNA sequence: TGTGCCATCAGCGCAGGAGACGAACAGGATCGTCGGGACAGGGGGTTCAAGACCCAGTACTTC.